This section outlines one TCR beta chain sequence together with its context. Its antigen remains unidentified. These data originate in a study of radiotherapy plus CTLA-4 blockade in lung cancer. Study in general: Among enrolled patients, less than 20% responded and less than 40% achieved disease control.

This CDR3 comprises 12 residues. The V and J ends lost 5 bases and 4 bases respectively, with 8 bases between them. The germline V gene encodes CDR1 SGHNT and CDR2 YENEEA. Measured with immunoSEQ multiplex PCR; TCRdb has only the in-frame clones, and not every one. The data contain 77,000 or so clones, around 74% of them singletons. Broader study findings: TCR clones of tumor origin grew in blood after radiotherapy plus ipilimumab. The best prediction of response reportedly came from early blood T cell clone dynamics, with interferon-beta.

Those patients who had chemo-refractory metastatic non-small-cell lung cancer were given focal radiation along with CTLA-4 blockade through ipilimumab. This specimen consisted of peripheral blood, obtained from a patient treated with radiotherapy plus ipilimumab. This TCR came from a human donor with non-small cell lung cancer whose response to radiotherapy plus ipilimumab could not be evaluated. The rearrangement joins TRBV11-3 to TRBJ1-2; a weak D match, TRBD1 (6 bases). CDR3 bases: TGTGCCAGCAGCCTACAGGGCTATGGCTACACCTTC. It codes for CASSLQGYGYTF. Full variable domain (outside the CDR3, taken from reference TRBV11-3 and TRBJ1-2): EAGVVQSPRYKIIEKKQPVAFWCNPISGHNTLYWYLQNLGQGPELLIRYENEEAVDDSQLPKDRFSAERLKGVDSTLKIQPAELGDSAVYLCASSLQGYGYTFGSGTRLTVV.